The T cell receptor beta chain described here comes from a study of OX40 agonist ivuxolimab in advanced cancers. As for the study in general: It was ivuxolimab, an agonistic anti-OX40 (CD134) antibody, that patients were treated with. The study's findings and limits: Clonal expansion in partial responders at 0.1-3.0 mg/kg ranked among the lowest. Among expanded peripheral T cells, antigen specificity went undetermined.

Note on this clone: The antigen is not known.

This CDR3 has 15 amino acids. Germline V gene sequence: CDR1 MNHNS, CDR2 SASEGT. Trimming shortened V by 2 bases and J by 1 base, and 11 bases separated the two germline ends. At baseline, cycle 4 day 1, and cycle 7 day 1, blood was sampled. The method was immunoSEQ multiplex PCR; TCRdb's version includes in-frame clones alone and lacks a portion of them. The repertoire holds approximately 70,000 clones, under 95% seen once, with over 4.5% in the top ten. The sequences come from CD4+ or CD8+ T cells sorted from blood, collected in a trial of the OX40 agonist ivuxolimab. This sequence originates from an adult with an advanced solid tumor such as melanoma, head and neck, liver or kidney cancer. V gene TRBV6-1 combines with J gene TRBJ2-5; no clear D gene. Here the CDR3 DNA reads TGTGCCAGCAGTGAAACGGCAGCCCTCCAAGAGACCCAGTACTTC. Protein sequence: CASSETAALQETQYF.